These 28 T cell receptor beta chains were sequenced from one sample in a study of cytomegalovirus exposure and HLA in healthy donors listed by TCRdb under 2017. Libraries were made using the immunoSEQ multiplex PCR assay. A mixture of 60 forward primers for TCR Vbeta segments and 13 reverse primers for TCR Jbeta segments was used in the multiplex PCR. This immuneACCESS table, as held by TCRdb, lists in-frame sequences with V and J called but not all clones. Of the missing ones, under half trace to an unresolved V gene in checked studies; the others have no known cause. In all, the sample holds about 160,000 clones, and about two thirds of those were seen once. Together, the top ten hold under 3.5% of the sample. Sequenced material: PBMCs. Source of these receptors: a young woman in good health and CMV-seronegative.

This chain uses TRBV28 with TRBJ2-7; maybe TRBD2 (6 bases). The germline CDR1 and CDR2 sequences are MDHEN and SYDVKM. The CDR3 extends over 13 amino acids. Trimming pared 7 bases from V and 2 bases from J, leaving 12 bases between. CDR3 DNA sequence: TGTGCCAGCACCCTAGGCGGGGCCTACGAGCAGTACTTC. This translates into CASTLGGAYEQYF.

This clone was seen a few times. For the CDR3, the DNA is TGCGCCAGCAGCCTGCGTGGCAGGGGGCGGGACGAGCAGTACTTC. It yields the protein CASSLRGRGRDEQYF. This chain links TRBV5-1 with TRBJ2-7, with 8 bases matching TRBD1. The germline gives CDR1 SGHRS, CDR2 YFSETQ. This CDR3 region has 15 residues. V dropped 4 bases and J dropped 5; count of bases not matched to a gene: 11.

This clone was counted between two and nine times. The chain combines TRBV5-1 with TRBJ1-1; 7 nucleotides align to TRBD1. V lost 6 bases and J lost 0; bases outside the gene matches: 2. The CDR3 covers 13 residues. Germline V lookup: CDR1 SGHRS, CDR2 YFSETQ. The CDR3 here is CASTTGMNTEAFF. Written as DNA, the CDR3 is TGCGCCAGCACGACAGGGATGAACACTGAAGCTTTCTTT.

The chain is built from TRBV28 and TRBJ2-7, with D unresolved. The CDR3 has 10 residues. The V gene lost 6 bases and the J gene lost 3 bases, with 3 bases spanning the gap. The V gene's germline CDR1 is MDHEN and CDR2 SYDVKM. The DNA of the CDR3 is TGTGCCAGCAGCCACTACGAGCAGTACTTC. Its protein is CASSHYEQYF.

The rearrangement joins TRBV19 to TRBJ1-1, with TRBD1 matching over 7 bases. The CDR3 spans 16 residues. V gave up 3 bases and J gave up 5 bases; unmatched junction bases: 12. Germline assignment: CDR1 LNHDA and CDR2 SQIVND (reference sequence). CDR3 sequence: CASSIRTQGSWTEAFF. The CDR3 nucleotides read TGTGCCAGTAGTATTCGAACACAGGGGAGTTGGACTGAAGCTTTCTTT.

This chain joins TRBV13 and TRBJ2-1, with a possible D match to TRBD2 (6 bases). Germline CDR1 reads PRHDT; CDR2 reads FYEKMQ (reference sequence). V lost 0 bases and J 8 bases, leaving 20 bases between the germline ends. The CDR3 covers 17 residues. In DNA form, the CDR3 reads TGTGCCAGCAGCTTAGGGGGACTGGACTTGAAGTCAGATGAGCAGTTCTTC. It is translated as CASSLGGLDLKSDEQFF. Together with reference TRBV13 and TRBJ2-1, the CDR3 gives the full variable domain: AAGVIQSPRHLIKEKRETATLKCYPIPRHDTVYWYQQGPGQDPQFLISFYEKMQSDKGSIPDRFSAQQFSDYHSELNMSSLELGDSALYFCASSLGGLDLKSDEQFFGPGTRLTVL.

The gene calls are TRBV6-4 and TRBJ2-3; TRBD2 matches at 9 bases. This CDR3 comprises 17 residues. The germline V gene has CDR1 MRHNA and CDR2 SNTAGT. Losses at the gene ends were 5 bases for V and 0 bases for J; bases not matched to a gene: 9. CDR3 nucleotide sequence: TGTGCCAGCAGTCCTCGAGCTAGCGGGGCTAGCACAGATACGCAGTATTTT. It codes for CASSPRASGASTDTQYF.

V and J are TRBV10-3 and TRBJ2-1; 11 nucleotides match TRBD2. The CDR3 loop spans 16 amino acids. From germline, CDR1 is ENHRY and CDR2 SYGVKD. Losses at the gene ends were 2 bases for V and 5 bases for J; bases not matched to a gene: 5. CDR3 DNA sequence: TGTGCCATCAGTGAGCGACTAGCGGGAACAAACAATGAGCAGTTCTTC. Translation: CAISERLAGTNNEQFF.

This chain uses TRBV4-1 with TRBJ2-1; TRBD2 matches 8 bases. This CDR3 region has 15 residues. The trim removed 5 bases at V and 0 bases at J, leaving 3 bases unmatched. Germline-derived CDR1 and CDR2 are MGHRA and YSYEKL. CDR3 sequence (DNA): TGCGCCAGCAGCATTAGCGGGGACTCCTACAATGAGCAGTTCTTC. This gives the protein CASSISGDSYNEQFF.

The table lists this clone with a few counts. The chain is built from TRBV11-2 and TRBJ2-2; the D gene is possibly TRBD2 (6 bases). CDR3 length: 16 residues. The germline V gene has CDR1 SGHAT and CDR2 FQNNGV. The V end lost 3 bases, the J end lost 5 bases, and 16 bases lay between the germline ends. CDR3 loop: CASSFPTGVGTGELFF. The CDR3 DNA reads TGTGCCAGCAGCTTCCCGACGGGGGTTGGGACCGGGGAGCTGTTTTTT.

The V gene is TRBV19, the J gene TRBJ1-4, with D maybe TRBD1 (5 bases). The CDR3 contains 12 residues. Germline values: CDR1 LNHDA, CDR2 SQIVND (reference sequence). Trimming removed 6 bases at V and 8 bases at J, with 10 bases between. The CDR3 loop is CASRRTPEKLFF. The CDR3 DNA is TGTGCCAGTAGAAGGACACCAGAAAAACTGTTTTTT.

This clone was counted a few times. This rearrangement joins TRBV9 to TRBJ2-2; D call uncertain. CDR3 length equals 16 residues. Germline-derived CDR1 and CDR2 are SGDLS and YYNGEE. Trimming stripped 4 bases from V and 1 base from J, with 14 bases between. CDR3 DNA sequence: TGTGCCAGCAGCTCCCCGATTGACAAGAACACCGGGGAGCTGTTTTTT. It yields the protein CASSSPIDKNTGELFF.

The J gene is TRBJ2-7, the V gene TRBV28; no firm D call. V was clipped by 4 bases and J by 2 bases, with 12 bases between them. Germline V gene lookup returns CDR1 MDHEN and CDR2 SYDVKM. This CDR3 has 14 residues. The CDR3 sequence is CASSSLGTTYEQYF. DNA of the CDR3: TGTGCCAGCAGTTCCCTAGGAACCACCTACGAGCAGTACTTC.

This sequence joins TRBV5-4 and TRBJ2-7; possible D gene TRBD2, 5 bases. This CDR3 has 12 amino acids. Germline V gene data show CDR1 as SGHNT and CDR2 as YYREEE (reference sequence). The V gene lost 4 bases and the J gene lost 3 bases, with 8 bases spanning the gap. The CDR3 here is CASSVDYYEQYF. The CDR3 nucleotides read TGTGCCAGCAGCGTAGACTACTACGAGCAGTACTTC.

In DNA, the CDR3 is TGTGCCATCAGTGTCCCTCGACTAGCGGGAGGCCCAACCGGGGAGCTGTTTTTT. Amino acid sequence: CAISVPRLAGGPTGELFF. V is TRBV10-3 and J is TRBJ2-2; TRBD2 matches 13 bases. The CDR3 is 18 residues long. Germline values: CDR1 ENHRY, CDR2 SYGVKD. V lost 4 bases, J lost 5 bases, and 10 bases stayed unmatched.

This clone occurred a few times. The rearrangement links TRBV6-1 to TRBJ1-5; 7 nucleotides match TRBD1. Trimming at V came to 2 bases and at J to 6 bases, leaving 1 base not matched to a gene. The V gene's germline CDR1 is MNHNS and CDR2 SASEGT. There are 13 residues in the CDR3. CDR3 bases: TGTGCCAGCAGTGAAACAGGGGTTCAGCCCCAGCATTTT. Protein: CASSETGVQPQHF.

This clone is a singleton in its sample. This chain uses TRBV4-3 with TRBJ2-2; weak D call: TRBD1 (6 bases). Deletions cut 0 bases from V and 2 bases from J, with 10 bases between. Germline CDR1 and CDR2: LGHNA and YSLEER. This CDR3 is built from 16 residues. The CDR3 spells CASSQEDRFNTGELFF. The CDR3 DNA is TGCGCCAGCAGCCAAGAGGACAGATTCAACACCGGGGAGCTGTTTTTT.

The rearrangement uses TRBV7-9 and TRBJ1-4, with D hard to call. V lost 1 base to trimming and J lost 0 bases, with 15 bases between them. Germline-derived CDR1 and CDR2 are SEHNR and FQNEAQ (reference sequence). The CDR3 consists of 18 residues. The chain's CDR3 is CASSLVYPTMATNEKLFF. The DNA for the CDR3 is TGTGCCAGCAGCTTAGTTTATCCAACAATGGCAACTAATGAAAAACTGTTTTTT. Drawing the rest from reference TRBV7-9 and TRBJ1-4, the complete variable domain is DTGVSQNPRHKITKRGQNVTFRCDPISEHNRLYWYRQTLGQGPEFLTYFQNEAQLEKSRLLSDRFSAERPKGSFSTLEIQRTEQGDSAMYLCASSLVYPTMATNEKLFFGSGTQLSVL.

The chain carries TRBV7-9 and TRBJ1-5; D gene unclear. CDR1 and CDR2 (germline): SEHNR, FQNEAQ (reference sequence). V shed 5 bases and J shed 5 bases, with 10 bases lying between them. The CDR3 contains 13 residues. Here the CDR3 reads CASSAQSDQPQHF. The CDR3 bases are TGTGCCAGCAGCGCACAGTCGGATCAGCCCCAGCATTTT. The variable domain in full, with the rest retrieved from reference TRBV7-9 and TRBJ1-5, is DTGVSQNPRHKITKRGQNVTFRCDPISEHNRLYWYRQTLGQGPEFLTYFQNEAQLEKSRLLSDRFSAERPKGSFSTLEIQRTEQGDSAMYLCASSAQSDQPQHFGDGTRLSIL.

This chain connects TRBV7-6 to TRBJ1-3; 8 bases are shared with TRBD1. Germline-derived CDR1 and CDR2 are SGHVS and FNYEAQ. Trimming removed 5 bases from V and 0 bases from J; junction bases left unmatched: 6. CDR3 size: 16 residues. The CDR3 here is CASSAGGWNSGNTIYF. In DNA, the CDR3 is TGTGCCAGCAGCGCAGGGGGCTGGAACTCTGGAAACACCATATATTTT. The entire variable domain, with the rest obtained from reference TRBV7-6 and TRBJ1-3, is as follows: GAGVSQSPRYKVTKRGQDVALRCDPISGHVSLYWYRQALGQGPEFLTYFNYEAQQDKSGLPNDRFSAERPEGSISTLTIQRTEQRDSAMYRCASSAGGWNSGNTIYFGEGSWLTVV.

This clone has only a few counts. The chain carries TRBV7-6 and TRBJ2-7; D call uncertain. From germline, CDR1 is SGHVS and CDR2 FNYEAQ. Trimming shortened V by 5 bases and J by 6 bases, and 8 bases separated the two germline ends. This CDR3 spans 11 amino acids. This chain's CDR3 is CASSLQSEQYF. CDR3 nucleotide sequence: TGTGCCAGCAGCCTACAGTCCGAGCAGTACTTC.

This chain uses TRBV5-1 with TRBJ1-1, with D possibly being TRBD1 (6 bases). The V end lost 4 bases, the J end lost 1 base, and 14 bases lay between the germline ends. CDR1 SGHRS and CDR2 YFSETQ come from the germline V gene. CDR3 length: 15 residues. This CDR3 reads CASSPVPGQNTEAFF. In DNA, the CDR3 is TGCGCCAGCAGCCCCGTCCCGGGACAGAACACTGAAGCTTTCTTT. The whole variable domain, filled in from reference TRBV5-1 and TRBJ1-1, reads KAGVTQTPRYLIKTRGQQVTLSCSPISGHRSVSWYQQTPGQGLQFLFEYFSETQRNKGNFPGRFSGRQFSNSRSEMNVSTLELGDSALYLCASSPVPGQNTEAFFGQGTRLTVV.

The CDR3 DNA reads TGCGCCAGCAGCCAAGATCAGAGAAACACCATATATTTT. Translated: CASSQDQRNTIYF. The V and J genes are TRBV4-3 and TRBJ1-3; D is unclear. The V gene lost 0 bases and the J gene lost 5 bases, with 5 bases spanning the gap. Germline V lookup: CDR1 LGHNA, CDR2 YSLEER. The CDR3 loop spans 13 amino acids.

The chain has TRBV5-6 and TRBJ1-5, with TRBD1 identical over 7 bases. The junction had 6 bases not matched to a gene; V was cut back by 4 bases and J by 8 bases. CDR1 is SGHDT and CDR2 is YYEEEE in the germline V gene. The length of the CDR3 is 13 residues. The CDR3 reads CASSLTGDEPQHF. CDR3 bases: TGTGCCAGCAGCCTAACAGGGGACGAGCCCCAGCATTTT.

Comments on this clone: Its ends do not fully match the called genes, so a read error is possible. The identical CDR3 is also encoded by other nucleotide sequences in the sample. The chain combines TRBV6-5 with TRBJ1-1; 8 bases are shared with TRBD1. This CDR3 spans 14 amino acids. The V gene's germline CDR1 is MNHEY and CDR2 SVGAGI. In DNA, the CDR3 is TGTGCTAGCAGCTTCGACAGGGGGAACACTGAAGCTTTCTTT. Protein sequence: CASSFDRGNTEAFF.

V gene TRBV9 combines with J gene TRBJ1-2; TRBD1 matches at 8 bases. The germline V gene has CDR1 SGDLS and CDR2 YYNGEE. With 5 bases clipped from V and 4 bases from J, the junction kept 7 bases outside the gene matches. CDR3 length: 14 amino acids. The CDR3 region has the DNA TGTGCCAGCAGAGAGACAGGGGACGCCTATGGCTACACCTTC. Translating gives CASRETGDAYGYTF.

This clone came up a few times. The chain couples TRBV5-6 to TRBJ2-1, with D possibly TRBD2 on 6 matching bases. Germline CDR1 SGHDT, CDR2 YYEEEE. The CDR3 contains 12 residues. With 4 bases removed from V and 7 bases from J, the gap between germline ends came to 9 bases. CDR3 residues: CASSPGLNEQFF. DNA of the CDR3: TGTGCCAGCAGCCCGGGACTTAATGAGCAGTTCTTC.

CDR3 in DNA: TGTGCCATCAGTGCAGGGGGAGGACAGAACTACAATGAGCAGTTCTTC. Its protein product is CAISAGGGQNYNEQFF. The chain employs TRBV10-3 and TRBJ2-1, with TRBD1 as a possible D gene (7 bases). Germline lookup yields CDR1 ENHRY and CDR2 SYGVKD. The length of the CDR3 is 16 residues. V was clipped by 4 bases and J by 3 bases, with 16 bases between them.